One and the same sample provided the 28 T cell receptor beta chains below, sequenced in a study of yellow fever vaccine responses in identical twins. TCRdb called the RT-PCR reads again in MiXCR, with one record for every CDR3 protein. The table has several thousand distinct CDR3 sequences, roughly 81% seen once. The input for sequencing was T cells from blood (PBMCs), unsorted or a sorted subset (not recorded which), taken before or after yellow fever vaccination (not recorded which). All receptors derive from a woman younger than 35 who received the yellow fever vaccine.

The rearrangement links TRBV29-1 to TRBJ2-2; no reliable D call. Germline V gene sequence: CDR1 SQVTM, CDR2 ANQGSEA. V was shortened by 0 bases and J by 2 bases, with 22 bases between the two germline ends. This CDR3 region has 19 residues. CDR3 nucleotide sequence: TGCAGCGTTGAAGATCTTTTGAAACGTGGGGTAGGCAACACCGGGGAGCTGTTTTTT. Its protein product is CSVEDLLKRGVGNTGELFF.

The V and J genes are TRBV28 and TRBJ2-7; D possibly corresponds to TRBD2 (8 bases). Germline V lookup: CDR1 MDHEN, CDR2 SYDVKM. This CDR3 spans 14 amino acids. V lost 7 bases and J 4 bases, leaving 17 bases between the germline ends. CDR3 DNA sequence: TGTGCCAGCACCCGGGGGGGACAGAGTTACGAGCAGTACTTC. Translated, it gives CASTRGGQSYEQYF.

As DNA, the CDR3 is TGTGCCAGCAGCGCGGACTGGGACAGCACAGATACGCAGTATTTT. Translation: CASSADWDSTDTQYF. V usage is TRBV11-2 and J usage is TRBJ2-3, with D perhaps being TRBD1 or TRBD2 (5 bases each). The CDR3 sequence is 15 residues long. Germline V gene sequence: CDR1 SGHAT, CDR2 FQNNGV. The ends were cut back, 5 bases at V and 0 bases at J, with 12 bases in the middle.

V and J are TRBV7-9 and TRBJ1-2; the D gene is possibly TRBD1 (5 bases). With 9 bases removed from V and 2 bases from J, the gap between germline ends came to 13 bases. The CDR3 runs 13 residues. Germline CDR1 reads SEHNR; CDR2 reads FQNEAQ (reference sequence). CDR3 nucleotides: TGTGCCAGTACCGGGACGGGGAACTATGGCTACACCTTC. Amino acids: CASTGTGNYGYTF.

The chain is built from TRBV20-1 and TRBJ2-5; tentatively, D is TRBD1 (7 bases). This CDR3 has 14 residues. The germline CDR1 and CDR2 sequences are DFQATT and SNEGSKA (reference sequence). The V gene lost 1 base and the J gene lost 5 bases, with 14 bases spanning the gap. In DNA form, the CDR3 reads TGCAGTGCTAGAGGGGGTCCAGGGGGGGAGACCCAGTACTTC. It is translated as CSARGGPGGETQYF.

The rearrangement links TRBV11-2 to TRBJ2-7, with 8 bases fitting TRBD1. The CDR3 has 13 residues. Germline V gives CDR1 SGHAT, CDR2 FQNNGV. The junction had 4 bases not matched to a gene; V was cut back by 8 bases and J by 1 base. CDR3 region: CASSGQDSYEQYF. The CDR3 nucleotides read TGTGCCAGCTCGGGACAGGATTCCTACGAGCAGTACTTC. Full variable domain (outside the CDR3, taken from reference TRBV11-2 and TRBJ2-7): EAGVAQSPRYKIIEKRQSVAFWCNPISGHATLYWYQQILGQGPKLLIQFQNNGVVDDSQLPKDRFSAERLKGVDSTLKIQPAKLEDSAVYLCASSGQDSYEQYFGPGTRLTVT.

The rearrangement uses TRBV4-1 and TRBJ2-5, with TRBD2 matching over 7 bases. V lost 8 bases and J lost 4; bases outside the gene matches: 7. The CDR3 is 13 residues long. Germline V gene sequence: CDR1 MGHRA, CDR2 YSYEKL. The CDR3 DNA reads as TGCGCCAGCGGGAGGGCCTCGGGAGAGACCCAGTACTTC. Its translation is CASGRASGETQYF.

The gene calls are TRBV13 and TRBJ1-6; D not certain. In germline, CDR1 is PRHDT, CDR2 FYEKMQ (reference sequence). The CDR3 has 11 residues. V was pared by 6 bases and J by 8 bases, with 5 bases between. CDR3 bases: TGTGCCAGCAGGGGAGATTCACCCCTCCACTTT. As protein: CASRGDSPLHF.

This clonotype came up once. V gene TRBV29-1 combines with J gene TRBJ2-1; no firm D call. The CDR3 extends over 13 amino acids. Germline loops: CDR1 SQVTM, CDR2 ANQGSEA. V dropped 6 bases and J dropped 6 bases, with 15 bases sitting between them. CDR3: CSVTDGLGNEQFF. DNA for the CDR3: TGCAGCGTGACGGACGGCCTAGGCAATGAGCAGTTCTTC.

This sequence joins TRBV29-1 and TRBJ2-3, with D possibly matching TRBD2 (7 bases). This CDR3 region has 13 residues. V was pared by 4 bases and J by 5 bases, with 13 bases between. Germline CDR1 SQVTM, CDR2 ANQGSEA. The CDR3 nucleotides read TGCAGCGTTGGCCGGGGGGCGGGAGATACGCAGTATTTT. Protein: CSVGRGAGDTQYF.

The V call is TRBV28, the J call TRBJ1-1, with D tentatively TRBD1 (5 bases). V shed 3 bases and J shed 3 bases, with 5 bases lying between them. CDR1 and CDR2 from the germline V gene are MDHEN and SYDVKM. This CDR3 contains 12 residues. In nucleotides, the CDR3 is TGTGCCAGCAGTTTCAGGGACACTGAAGCTTTCTTT. Translation gives CASSFRDTEAFF. Combining the CDR3 with reference TRBV28 and TRBJ1-1 gives the whole variable domain DVKVTQSSRYLVKRTGEKVFLECVQDMDHENMFWYRQDPGLGLRLIYFSYDVKMKEKGDIPEGYSVSREKKERFSLILESASTNQTSMYLCASSFRDTEAFFGQGTRLTVV.

This clonotype has only one observation. The chain links TRBV4-3 to TRBJ2-4; D could derive from TRBD1 or TRBD2 (5 bases each). CDR3 length equals 13 residues. Germline V gene lookup returns CDR1 LGHNA and CDR2 YSLEER. V lost 0 bases, J lost 8 bases, and 8 bases lay in between. The CDR3 DNA follows: TGCGCCAGCAGCCAAGAACGGGGCTACATTCAGTACTTC. Translating it yields CASSQERGYIQYF.

Details on this clonotype: Its ends do not fully match the called genes, so a read error is possible. The CDR3 DNA follows: TGTGCCAGCAGCTTGGTGGCAAGGAGGTCTAACTATGGCTACGCCTTC. Translated, it gives CASSLVARRSNYGYAF. The genes are TRBV5-5 and TRBJ1-2; D gene unclear. From germline, CDR1 is SGHKS and CDR2 YYEKEE (reference sequence). The CDR3 covers 16 residues.

The chain is built from TRBV15 and TRBJ2-7; possibly TRBD1 or TRBD2 for D (5 bases each). V was cut by 2 bases and J by 0 bases, with 14 bases left in between. This CDR3 contains 16 residues. In germline, CDR1 is LNHNV, CDR2 YYDKDF (reference sequence). The CDR3 reads CATSRTRGALSYEQYF. The CDR3 DNA sequence: TGTGCCACCAGCAGAACGAGGGGTGCCCTCTCCTACGAGCAGTACTTC.

This rearrangement joins TRBV29-1 to TRBJ2-5; TRBD1 agrees at 9 bases. J was trimmed by 5 bases and V by 4 bases; bases with no gene match: 2. This CDR3 comprises 12 residues. Germline values: CDR1 SQVTM, CDR2 ANQGSEA. The CDR3 here is CSVGTGAETQYF. Here the CDR3 DNA reads TGCAGCGTTGGGACAGGGGCGGAGACCCAGTACTTC. Full variable domain (rest looked up from reference TRBV29-1 and TRBJ2-5): SAVISQKPSRDICQRGTSLTIQCQVDSQVTMMFWYRQQPGQSLTLIATANQGSEATYESGFVIDKFPISRPNLTFSTLTVSNMSPEDSSIYLCSVGTGAETQYFGPGTRLLVL.

In this sample, this clonotype turned up once. V and J are TRBV6-2 or TRBV6-3 and TRBJ2-7; 9 bases agree with TRBD1. The length of the CDR3 is 14 residues. V trimming: 3 bases; J trimming: 3 bases; junction bases outside the gene matches: 3. Germline V CDR1 and CDR2: MNHEY, SVGEGT. CDR3 protein: CASSYKTGGYEQYF. The CDR3 DNA follows: TGTGCCAGCAGTTATAAGACAGGGGGCTACGAGCAGTACTTC.

This sequence joins TRBV6-4 and TRBJ1-5; TRBD1 matches 8 bases. V was pared by 4 bases and J by 3 bases, with 5 bases of the junction left unmatched. This CDR3 contains 15 residues. The germline CDR1 and CDR2 sequences are MRHNA and SNTAGT. CDR3 residues: CASSAGQGPNQPQHF. The CDR3 nucleotides read TGTGCCAGCAGTGCCGGACAGGGACCCAATCAGCCCCAGCATTTT.

DNA for the CDR3: TGTGCCAGCAGTACTAGCGTCTCCTACGAGCAGTACTTC. It codes for CASSTSVSYEQYF. The genes are TRBV12-3 or TRBV12-4 and TRBJ2-7; 7 bases match TRBD2. V gave up 5 bases and J gave up 0 bases; unmatched junction bases: 1. The length of the CDR3 is 13 residues.

The chain recombines TRBV20-1 with TRBJ2-1; 8 bases line up with TRBD2. The germline CDR1 and CDR2 sequences are DFQATT and SNEGSKA (reference sequence). Germline trimming cut 6 bases from V and 0 bases from J; bases unmatched to any gene: 7. This CDR3 has 15 residues. CDR3 sequence reads: CSATTSGSSYNEQFF. As DNA, the CDR3 is TGCAGTGCGACCACTAGCGGAAGCTCCTACAATGAGCAGTTCTTC.

The chain combines TRBV3-1 with TRBJ2-7; weak D call: TRBD1 (5 bases). Germline V gene data show CDR1 as LGHDT and CDR2 as YNNKEL (reference sequence). The CDR3 sequence is 13 residues long. Trimming removed 8 bases from V and 4 bases from J, with 15 bases in between. CDR3 sequence reads: CASSQGFSYEQYF. CDR3 sequence (DNA): TGTGCCAGCTCCCAGGGCTTTTCATACGAGCAGTACTTC.

V gene TRBV4-3 combines with J gene TRBJ2-3; D is ambiguous. Trimming took 3 bases from V and 4 from J, leaving 5 bases between them. Germline V CDR1 and CDR2: LGHNA, YSLEER. The CDR3 runs 12 residues. CDR3 nucleotide sequence: TGCGCCAGCAGCCACGACGCAGATACGCAGTATTTT. This sequence encodes CASSHDADTQYF.

This CDR3 reads CASSQLNRVTNEQFF. CDR3 DNA sequence: TGCGCCAGCAGCCAACTGAACAGGGTCACTAATGAGCAGTTCTTC. V and J are TRBV4-3 and TRBJ2-1; tentatively, D is TRBD1 (6 bases). Germline values: CDR1 LGHNA, CDR2 YSLEER. This CDR3 has 15 amino acids. V lost 2 bases and J lost 7, with 15 bases in between.

V usage is TRBV4-3 and J usage is TRBJ2-7; 10 bases are a match to TRBD2. The V segment lost 4 bases and the J segment 4 bases; nucleotides outside the gene matches: 4. Germline CDR1 LGHNA, CDR2 YSLEER. The CDR3 runs to 14 residues. The CDR3 nucleotides read TGCGCCAGCAGCCCGTCAGCGGGAGGGTACGAGCAGTACTTC. Its translation is CASSPSAGGYEQYF.

This chain links TRBV29-1 with TRBJ2-3; D may be TRBD1 (5 bases). Looked up from germline, CDR1 is SQVTM and CDR2 is ANQGSEA. This CDR3 is built from 13 residues. V gave up 4 bases and J gave up 1 base, with 9 bases separating them. This CDR3 reads CSVVEGGTDTQYF. The CDR3 region has the DNA TGCAGCGTTGTGGAAGGGGGCACAGATACGCAGTATTTT.

This chain connects TRBV18 to TRBJ2-7; perhaps TRBD2 as D (5 bases). The CDR3 extends over 12 amino acids. The germline CDR1 and CDR2 sequences are KGHSH and LQKENI. Trimming removed 2 bases from V and 3 bases from J, with 5 bases in between. CDR3 protein: CASSPAGYEQYF. The CDR3 DNA follows: TGTGCCAGCTCACCAGCGGGCTACGAGCAGTACTTC.

The chain joins TRBV6-5 to TRBJ1-2; tentatively, D is TRBD1 (6 bases). CDR1 is MNHEY, CDR2 SVGAGI, per germline. V lost 4 bases to trimming and J lost 4 bases, with 10 bases between them. This CDR3 has 13 residues. This CDR3 is CASSLQGFYGYTF. The CDR3 DNA is TGTGCCAGCAGTTTACAGGGTTTCTATGGCTACACCTTC.

For the CDR3, the DNA is TGCGCCAGCAGCCAAGAGGAGGGAGTCTGGAATGAGCAGTTCTTC. It codes for CASSQEEGVWNEQFF. The V gene is TRBV4-1, the J gene TRBJ2-1; possible D gene TRBD2, 6 bases. The ends were cut back, 0 bases at V and 7 bases at J, with 13 bases in the middle. The V gene's germline CDR1 is MGHRA and CDR2 YSYEKL. The CDR3 length is 15 residues.

This clonotype showed up just once. The V call is TRBV11-1, the J call TRBJ1-4; 9 bases are shared with TRBD1. Germline lookup yields CDR1 SGHAT and CDR2 FQDESV (reference sequence). After removal of 5 bases from V and 7 bases from J, the junction contained 8 bases not matched to a gene. CDR3 length: 15 residues. CDR3 sequence reads: CASSETGGKGEKLFF. The DNA of the CDR3 is TGTGCCAGCAGCGAAACAGGGGGCAAGGGTGAAAAACTGTTTTTT.